This is a list of T cell receptor beta chains from one sample in a study of Graves' ophthalmopathy and Graves' hyperthyroidism. TCRdb re-derived calls from the multiplex PCR reads in MiXCR, one entry per CDR3 protein. The sample shows roughly 51,000 distinct CDR3 sequences, under 55% of them seen only once. Sequencing was carried out using peripheral blood. The receptors derive from an adult man with Graves' ophthalmopathy. CDR3s include the opening cysteine and the closing phenylalanine or tryptophan. D genes are given only for firm matches. Where a row states a size, it is once, few, many or the class of an expanded clone; other rows omit it.

d_gene	j_gene	v_gene	abundance	CDR3aa	CDR3nt
TRBD2	TRBJ2-3	TRBV7-9	.	CASSLGLLTSGSTLGTRYF	TGTGCCAGCAGCTTAGGCCTATTGACTAGCGGGAGTACTTTGGGTACGCGGTATTTT
.	TRBJ2-1	TRBV6-1	.	CASSETGRRQFF	TGTGCCAGCAGTGAAACGGGCAGAAGGCAGTTCTTC
TRBD1	TRBJ2-7	TRBV5-1	many	CASSVGDSSSYEQYF	TGCGCCAGCAGCGTTGGGGACAGCAGCTCCTACGAGCAGTACTTC
TRBD2	TRBJ2-3	TRBV7-6	.	CASSLVTSGSLGTDTQYF	TGTGCCAGCAGCTTAGTGACTAGCGGGAGTTTAGGCACAGATACGCAGTATTTT
TRBD2	TRBJ2-7	TRBV9	.	CASSATSGRAHEQYF	TGTGCCAGCAGCGCTACTAGCGGGAGGGCCCACGAGCAGTACTTC
TRBD2	TRBJ2-7	TRBV6-5	.	CASSPSGHYEQYF	TGTGCCAGCAGTCCTAGCGGACACTACGAGCAGTACTTC
.	TRBJ2-5	TRBV7-8	.	CASSLPRRETQYF	TGTGCCAGCAGCTTACCGCGGAGAGAGACCCAGTACTTC
TRBD1	TRBJ2-5	TRBV15	many	CATGSGTGNVETQYF	TGTGCCACCGGGAGCGGGACAGGGAATGTTGAGACCCAGTACTTC
.	TRBJ1-4	TRBV6-1	.	CASSEAGGGEKLFF	TGTGCCAGCAGTGAAGCGGGGGGCGGTGAAAAACTGTTTTTT
TRBD2	TRBJ2-3	TRBV6-5	.	CASSYSGRGADTQYF	TGTGCCAGCAGTTACTCGGGGCGGGGGGCAGATACGCAGTATTTT
TRBD2	TRBJ2-1	TRBV20-1	.	CSAGSGRVINEQFF	TGCAGTGCTGGCAGCGGGAGGGTGATCAATGAGCAGTTCTTC
.	TRBJ2-7	TRBV20-1	.	CSAREAEGSYEQYF	TGCAGTGCTAGAGAAGCGGAAGGCTCCTACGAGCAGTACTTC
TRBD1	TRBJ1-5	TRBV19	few	CASSITGGPAPQHF	TGTGCCAGTAGTATCACAGGGGGCCCCGCGCCCCAGCATTTT
TRBD1	TRBJ2-2	TRBV6-1	many	CASRGTGFELFF	TGTGCCAGCAGAGGGACAGGGTTTGAGCTGTTTTTT
TRBD1	TRBJ2-2	TRBV7-3	.	CASSLMTGGGELFF	TGTGCCAGCAGCTTAATGACAGGGGGCGGGGAGCTGTTTTTT
TRBD1	TRBJ2-7	TRBV5-6	.	CASSRDRVGEQYF	TGTGCCAGCAGCCGGGACAGGGTGGGAGAGCAGTACTTC
.	TRBJ1-1	TRBV20-1	.	CSARDYMNTEAFF	TGCAGTGCTAGAGATTATATGAACACTGAAGCTTTCTTT
.	TRBJ1-1	TRBV19	.	CASSMSGGTGVTEAFF	TGTGCCAGTAGTATGAGTGGGGGGACCGGGGTCACTGAAGCTTTCTTT
.	TRBJ2-1	TRBV7-9	.	CDSSLVLVDEQFF	TGTGACAGCAGCTTAGTCTTAGTGGATGAGCAGTTCTTC
TRBD2	TRBJ2-5	TRBV7-2	.	CASSSHSGGPQETQYF	TGTGCCAGCAGCTCCCATAGCGGGGGGCCCCAAGAGACCCAGTACTTC
.	TRBJ1-4	TRBV14	many	CASSGGQNPSRKLFF	TGTGCCAGCAGCGGCGGCCAGAACCCATCTAGAAAACTGTTTTTT
.	TRBJ2-7	TRBV19	.	CASKASDKIRYEQYF	TGTGCCAGTAAAGCTTCGGACAAAATCCGCTACGAGCAGTACTTC
.	TRBJ1-5	TRBV7-6	.	CASSLEVGIGSNQPQHF	TGTGCCAGCAGCTTAGAGGTCGGGATAGGGAGCAATCAGCCCCAGCATTTT
.	TRBJ1-5	TRBV12-3/TRBV12-4	.	CANSLFNRPQHF	TGTGCCAACAGTTTATTCAATCGGCCCCAGCATTTT
.	TRBJ1-1	TRBV20-1	medium-sized	CSVAGVTEAFF	TGCAGCGTGGCAGGGGTCACTGAAGCTTTCTTT
.	TRBJ2-7	TRBV6-5	many	CASSYSVAGSEQYF	TGTGCCAGCAGTTACTCGGTGGCAGGGAGCGAGCAGTACTTC
.	TRBJ1-2	TRBV28	.	CASSLGPAKGYTF	TGTGCCAGCAGTTTAGGCCCGGCTAAGGGCTACACCTTC
TRBD1	TRBJ2-1	TRBV10-1	many	CASSERVGTGSNNEQFF	TGCGCCAGCAGTGAGCGTGTTGGGACAGGGTCAAACAATGAGCAGTTCTTC
.	TRBJ1-3	TRBV20-1	many	CSARPANGDTIYF	TGCAGTGCTAGACCCGCCAACGGAGACACCATATATTTT